The 20 T cell receptor beta chains reported below all come from one sample, sequenced in a study of identical twins. TCRdb fed the 5' RACE reads into MiXCR, producing one record per CDR3 protein. The sample contains around 480,000 distinct CDR3 sequences, over 11% of which appear only once. The same data also contributed to another study, on yellow fever vaccine responses in identical twins.

The sample was CD4+ T cells sorted from blood. These receptors originate from a young woman in good health.

The rearrangement links TRBV2 to TRBJ1-2; no definite D call. V was clipped by 8 bases and J by 8 bases, with 12 bases between them. Germline V gene data show CDR1 as SNHLY and CDR2 as FYNNEI. The CDR3 is made up of 11 amino acids. CDR3 sequence (DNA): TGTGCCAGCGAACGGGGATTCGGCTACACCTTC. This sequence encodes CASERGFGYTF.

The chain has TRBV11-2 and TRBJ2-3; 10 bases align to TRBD2. The CDR3 is made up of 18 amino acids. Germline V gives CDR1 SGHAT, CDR2 FQNNGV. The V segment lost 3 bases and the J segment 4 bases; nucleotides outside the gene matches: 13. The CDR3 region has the DNA TGTGCCAGCAGCTTGGGGGGTAGGGCTAGCGGGAGACCAGATACGCAGTATTTT. It specifies CASSLGGRASGRPDTQYF.

A few counts support this clonotype. This chain joins TRBV4-2 and TRBJ2-2; D not certain. CDR3 length: 17 amino acids. Looked up from germline, CDR1 is LGHNA and CDR2 is YNFKEQ. The germline V and J ends were trimmed by 0 bases and 3 bases, with 14 bases remaining between them. CDR3 loop: CASSQEVGGSDTGELFF. CDR3 nucleotide sequence: TGTGCCAGCAGCCAAGAAGTGGGTGGGTCGGACACCGGGGAGCTGTTTTTT.

This clonotype has a handful of counts. This chain connects TRBV7-9 to TRBJ2-7; D is perhaps TRBD1 or TRBD2 (5 bases each). Germline CDR1 and CDR2: SEHNR and FQNEAQ (reference sequence). This CDR3 spans 14 amino acids. V was cut by 5 bases and J by 7 bases, with 18 bases left in between. The CDR3 DNA reads TGTGCCAGCAGCCAAGCCCGCTGGGGGAATGAGCAGTACTTC. Its protein product is CASSQARWGNEQYF.

The chain recombines TRBV20-1 with TRBJ2-5; 14 nucleotides align to TRBD2. There are 15 residues in the CDR3. CDR1 and CDR2 (germline): DFQATT, SNEGSKA (reference sequence). J gave up 4 bases and V 3 bases, and 4 bases lay outside the gene matches. This CDR3 is CSARTSGGVAETQYF. The CDR3, as DNA: TGCAGTGCTAGGACTAGCGGGGGGGTTGCAGAGACCCAGTACTTC.

This clonotype has only a few counts. The genes are TRBV2 and TRBJ2-3; TRBD2 matches 7 bases. The CDR3 spans 17 residues. The J segment lost 3 bases and the V segment lost 1 base, leaving 10 bases of the junction unmatched. Germline loops: CDR1 SNHLY, CDR2 FYNNEI. CDR3 sequence: CASSEGGSRGVTDTQYF. In DNA form, the CDR3 reads TGTGCCAGCAGTGAAGGCGGATCTCGGGGGGTAACAGATACGCAGTATTTT.

This clonotype was found many times. The V gene is TRBV5-1, the J gene TRBJ2-7; 10 bases are a match to TRBD2. The CDR3 sequence is 15 residues long. Per the germline V gene, CDR1 is SGHRS and CDR2 is YFSETQ. Trimming at V came to 0 bases and at J to 6 bases, leaving 6 bases not matched to a gene. The CDR3 DNA is TGCGCCAGCAGCTTGGTGGTAGCGGGAGGTGGCGAGCAGTACTTC. Translating gives CASSLVVAGGGEQYF.

V usage is TRBV24-1 and J usage is TRBJ2-1; 9 nucleotides align to TRBD1. The CDR3 runs to 16 residues. Germline CDR1 KGHDR, CDR2 SFDVKD. The V segment lost 4 bases and the J segment 2 bases; nucleotides outside the gene matches: 5. The CDR3 sequence: CATSEIGTGTYNEQFF. The CDR3 DNA reads TGTGCCACCAGTGAGATCGGGACAGGGACCTACAATGAGCAGTTCTTC.

The V call is TRBV25-1, the J call TRBJ2-3, with 8 bases identical to TRBD2. The CDR3 is 16 amino acids. Unmatched junction bases numbered 12, after V lost 6 bases and J lost 4 bases. Looked up from germline, CDR1 is MGHDK and CDR2 is SYGVNS. The chain's CDR3 is CASRPSLGLVADTQYF. The CDR3 DNA reads as TGTGCCAGCAGGCCAAGTTTGGGACTAGTAGCAGATACGCAGTATTTT.

The gene calls are TRBV12-3 or TRBV12-4 and TRBJ2-5, with a weak D call TRBD2 (5 bases). The CDR3 sequence is 13 residues long. V was trimmed by 4 bases and J by 2 bases, leaving 8 bases between them. DNA for the CDR3: TGTGCCAGCAGTTCCGCGGGTCAAGAGACCCAGTACTTC. Protein product: CASSSAGQETQYF.

Only a few counts were recorded for this clonotype. The J gene is TRBJ2-2, the V gene TRBV10-3; D call uncertain. The germline gives CDR1 ENHRY, CDR2 SYGVKD. V dropped 2 bases and J dropped 1 base, with 2 bases sitting between them. This CDR3 contains 13 residues. This CDR3 is CAISERNTGELFF. CDR3 DNA sequence: TGTGCCATCAGTGAGAGGAACACCGGGGAGCTGTTTTTT.

This clonotype has a handful of counts. The chain recombines TRBV7-6 with TRBJ2-7; 8 nucleotides agree with TRBD1. The V gene end was trimmed by 5 bases and the J gene end by 5 bases; junction bases not matched to a gene: 8. The CDR3 sequence is 14 residues long. CDR1 is SGHVS and CDR2 is FNYEAQ in the germline V gene. The CDR3 sequence is CASSRQGPFDEQYF. The CDR3 nucleotides read TGTGCCAGCAGCCGACAGGGGCCATTCGACGAGCAGTACTTC. Using reference TRBV7-6 and TRBJ2-7 for the parts outside the CDR3, the full variable domain is GAGVSQSPRYKVTKRGQDVALRCDPISGHVSLYWYRQALGQGPEFLTYFNYEAQQDKSGLPNDRFSAERPEGSISTLTIQRTEQRDSAMYRCASSRQGPFDEQYFGPGTRLTVT.

This clonotype occurred a few times. The chain links TRBV6-2 or TRBV6-3 to TRBJ2-4, with D possibly TRBD1 on 5 matching bases. The germline V gene encodes CDR1 MNHEY and CDR2 SVGEGT. This CDR3 is 15 amino acids long. V was shortened by 6 bases and J by 0 bases, with 12 bases between the two germline ends. For the CDR3, the DNA is TGTGCCAGCAGCCTCCAGGGTTTAGCCAAAAACATTCAGTACTTC. Translation: CASSLQGLAKNIQYF.

The chain recombines TRBV5-1 with TRBJ2-7, with D possibly being TRBD2 (6 bases). In germline, CDR1 is SGHRS, CDR2 YFSETQ. V dropped 2 bases and J dropped 3 bases, with 9 bases sitting between them. The CDR3 length is 13 residues. This chain's CDR3 is CASSFEGLYEQYF. CDR3 bases: TGCGCCAGCAGCTTTGAGGGACTCTACGAGCAGTACTTC.

The chain couples TRBV4-2 to TRBJ2-3; D gene ambiguous. CDR1 and CDR2 from the germline V gene are LGHNA and YNFKEQ. CDR3 length equals 16 residues. V lost 9 bases, J lost 0 bases, and 19 bases lay in between. Here the CDR3 reads CASRSFGQSSTDTQYF. The CDR3 nucleotides are TGTGCCAGTAGGAGTTTTGGGCAGTCTAGCACAGATACGCAGTATTTT.

The genes are TRBV6-1 and TRBJ1-3, with D perhaps matching TRBD1 (5 bases). The CDR3 has 18 residues. The ends were cut back, 6 bases at V and 0 bases at J, with 21 bases in the middle. Germline V lookup: CDR1 MNHNS, CDR2 SASEGT. This CDR3 is CASRRDPSLLASGNTIYF. Written as DNA, the CDR3 is TGTGCCAGCAGACGGGACCCTTCCCTTTTAGCCTCTGGAAACACCATATATTTT.

The table lists this clonotype with many counts. The gene calls are TRBV5-1 and TRBJ2-1; tentatively, D is TRBD1 or TRBD2 (5 bases each). CDR1 and CDR2 (germline): SGHRS, YFSETQ. Trimming left V 0 bases short and J 6 bases short, with 7 bases between. The CDR3 length is 13 residues. The CDR3 region has the DNA TGCGCCAGCAGCTTGGCGGGGCCCAATGAGCAGTTCTTC. Protein sequence: CASSLAGPNEQFF.

In this sample, this clonotype turned up once. This chain joins TRBV10-3 and TRBJ2-7; TRBD2 matches at 10 bases. CDR1 and CDR2 (germline): ENHRY, SYGVKD. This CDR3 is 13 amino acids long. The CDR3 DNA follows: TGTGGTACCTCGGGACTAGCGCCCTACGAGCAGTACTTC. This translates into CGTSGLAPYEQYF.

In its sample, this clonotype was seen many times. The chain carries TRBV7-9 and TRBJ1-4, with D possibly TRBD1 on 5 matching bases. Per germline, CDR1 SEHNR and CDR2 FQNEAQ (reference sequence). Trimming stripped 5 bases from V and 7 bases from J, with 14 bases between. The CDR3 has 14 amino acids. Written as DNA, the CDR3 is TGTGCCAGCAGCCCCGGGACCGATAGTGAAAAACTGTTTTTT. Translation: CASSPGTDSEKLFF.

This clonotype showed up many times. The chain carries TRBV9 and TRBJ2-7, with TRBD2 matching over 12 bases. CDR1 is SGDLS, CDR2 YYNGEE, per germline. V lost 4 bases and J lost 6; bases outside the gene matches: 11. The CDR3 length is 16 residues. In nucleotides, the CDR3 is TGTGCCAGCAGCCCACGCCCGACTAGCGGGAGCTCCGAGCAGTACTTC. As protein: CASSPRPTSGSSEQYF. Combining the CDR3 with reference TRBV9 and TRBJ2-7 gives the whole variable domain DSGVTQTPKHLITATGQRVTLRCSPRSGDLSVYWYQQSLDQGLQFLIQYYNGEERAKGNILERFSAQQFPDLHSELNLSSLELGDSALYFCASSPRPTSGSSEQYFGPGTRLTVT.